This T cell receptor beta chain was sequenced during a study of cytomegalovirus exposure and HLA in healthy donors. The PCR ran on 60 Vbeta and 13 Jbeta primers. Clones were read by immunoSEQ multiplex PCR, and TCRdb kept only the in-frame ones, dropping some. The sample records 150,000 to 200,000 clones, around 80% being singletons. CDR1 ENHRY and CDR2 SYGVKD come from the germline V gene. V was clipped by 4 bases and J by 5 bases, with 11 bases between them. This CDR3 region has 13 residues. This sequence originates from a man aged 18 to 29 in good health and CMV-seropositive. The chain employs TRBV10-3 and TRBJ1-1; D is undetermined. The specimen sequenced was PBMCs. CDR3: CAISGGPGTEAFF. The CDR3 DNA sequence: TGTGCCATCAGTGGAGGACCGGGGACTGAAGCTTTCTTT.